Below, 23 T cell receptor beta chains from the same sample are listed, as sequenced in a study of cytomegalovirus exposure and HLA in healthy donors. PCR was performed using 60 Vbeta and 13 Jbeta primers. Sequenced by immunoSEQ multiplex PCR; TCRdb stores in-frame clones only, minus some. The sample has roughly 140,000 clones. Material for sequencing was PBMCs. Source of these receptors: a man aged 35-49 years in good health and CMV-seronegative.

CDR3 bases: TGTGCCAGCAGCTCGGTTAGTATGCCCTCCTATGGCTACACCTTC. As protein: CASSSVSMPSYGYTF. This chain connects TRBV7-3 to TRBJ1-2; D is undetermined. The CDR3 runs 15 residues. V lost 4 bases and J lost 4, with 16 bases in between. The V gene's germline CDR1 is SGHTA and CDR2 FQGTGA.

The V call is TRBV7-9, the J call TRBJ1-4; 7 positions match TRBD1. Germline values: CDR1 SEHNR, CDR2 FQNEAQ (reference sequence). The length of the CDR3 is 15 residues. V was clipped by 2 bases and J by 7 bases; unmatched bases: 7. The CDR3 loop reads CASSLTGAVSEKLFF. CDR3 sequence (DNA): TGTGCCAGCAGCTTAACAGGGGCAGTTTCTGAAAAACTGTTTTTT.

The rearrangement joins TRBV18 to TRBJ1-2; D gene unclear. V shed 3 bases and J shed 0 bases, with 14 bases lying between them. Germline V gives CDR1 KGHSH, CDR2 LQKENI. This CDR3 has 16 residues. The DNA of the CDR3 is TGTGCCAGCTCACCGGATCCGCTCGGGGCTAACTATGGCTACACCTTC. It codes for CASSPDPLGANYGYTF.

The chain combines TRBV19 with TRBJ1-6, with a tentative D call TRBD1 (6 bases). The CDR3 is 15 amino acids. The V and J ends lost 6 bases and 4 bases respectively, with 13 bases between them. From germline, CDR1 is LNHDA and CDR2 SQIVND (reference sequence). The CDR3 DNA sequence: TGTGCCAGTAGCGGGACATCTCTTTATAATTCACCCCTCCACTTT. This encodes CASSGTSLYNSPLHF.

V is TRBV7-2 and J is TRBJ1-2, with 9 bases aligning to TRBD1. CDR1 SGHTA and CDR2 FQGNSA come from the germline V gene. V shed 3 bases, J shed 7 bases, and the junction held 6 bases outside the gene matches. This CDR3 is built from 14 residues. CDR3 in amino acids: CASSLGQGEGGYTF. The CDR3 nucleotides read TGTGCCAGCAGCTTGGGACAGGGTGAGGGTGGCTACACCTTC.

This sequence joins TRBV9 and TRBJ2-7; D remains unclear. Looked up from germline, CDR1 is SGDLS and CDR2 is YYNGEE. V was trimmed by 0 bases and J by 6 bases, leaving 7 bases between them. The CDR3 loop spans 12 amino acids. The CDR3 DNA reads as TGTGCCAGCAGCGTAGGAGAGGCCGAGCAGTACTTC. Translating gives CASSVGEAEQYF.

This chain joins TRBV13 and TRBJ1-4; 8 bases agree with TRBD1. Losses at the gene ends were 5 bases for V and 0 bases for J; bases not matched to a gene: 11. This CDR3 is built from 18 residues. From germline, CDR1 is PRHDT and CDR2 FYEKMQ (reference sequence). This chain's CDR3 is CASSAQGVHPSTNEKLFF. Here the CDR3 DNA reads TGTGCCAGCAGCGCACAGGGGGTCCATCCCTCAACTAATGAAAAACTGTTTTTT.

The V and J genes are TRBV7-9 and TRBJ2-3, with a possible D match to TRBD1 (6 bases). This CDR3 has 15 amino acids. The ends were cut back, 1 base at V and 4 bases at J, with 12 bases in the middle. Germline assignment: CDR1 SEHNR and CDR2 FQNEAQ (reference sequence). Here the CDR3 DNA reads TGTGCCAGCAGCTTAGTACAGGGTGCGCCAGATACGCAGTATTTT. Translation: CASSLVQGAPDTQYF.

V gene TRBV6-6 combines with J gene TRBJ1-2; 8 nucleotides line up with TRBD1. Trimming at V came to 2 bases and at J to 1 base, leaving 3 bases not matched to a gene. From germline, CDR1 is MNHNY and CDR2 SVGAGI (reference sequence). This CDR3 region has 15 residues. CDR3 nucleotide sequence: TGTGCCAGCAGTTACGTGGGACAGGTTAACTATGGCTACACCTTC. It is translated as CASSYVGQVNYGYTF.

This chain links TRBV10-3 with TRBJ2-7; 7 bases are shared with TRBD1. Germline V lookup: CDR1 ENHRY, CDR2 SYGVKD. With 10 bases clipped from V and 0 bases from J, the junction kept 9 bases outside the gene matches. There are 14 residues in the CDR3. The CDR3 bases are TGTGCCACCCACATCGGGACAGACTCCTACGAGCAGTACTTC. As protein: CATHIGTDSYEQYF.

The chain employs TRBV15 and TRBJ2-7; 8 bases map to TRBD1. Trimming at V came to 1 base and at J to 0 bases, leaving 8 bases not matched to a gene. Germline V gives CDR1 LNHNV, CDR2 YYDKDF (reference sequence). The CDR3 sequence is 17 residues long. The CDR3 DNA sequence: TGTGCCACCAGCAGAGTGGGGACAGGACAAAGCTCCTACGAGCAGTACTTC. It yields the protein CATSRVGTGQSSYEQYF.

The chain couples TRBV7-9 to TRBJ2-2; the D is unclear. CDR3 size: 12 residues. The V gene lost 1 base and the J gene lost 8 bases, with 5 bases spanning the gap. The germline gives CDR1 SEHNR, CDR2 FQNEAQ (reference sequence). The CDR3 coding sequence is TGTGCCAGCAGCTTAGAACTAGGGGAGCTGTTTTTT. It codes for CASSLELGELFF.

V and J are TRBV5-4 and TRBJ2-3; 12 bases line up with TRBD2. CDR1 is SGHNT and CDR2 is YYREEE in the germline V gene (reference sequence). V lost 0 bases, J lost 0 bases, and 5 bases stayed unmatched. This CDR3 is built from 18 residues. The CDR3 region has the DNA TGTGCCAGCAGCTTGGGACTAGCGGGGGCCCTTAGCACAGATACGCAGTATTTT. It is translated as CASSLGLAGALSTDTQYF. The variable domain in full, completed from reference TRBV5-4 and TRBJ2-3, reads ETGVTQSPTHLIKTRGQQVTLRCSSQSGHNTVSWYQQALGQGPQFIFQYYREEENGRGNFPPRFSGLQFPNYSSELNVNALELDDSALYLCASSLGLAGALSTDTQYFGPGTRLTVL.

V and J are TRBV19 and TRBJ1-1, with unresolved D. This CDR3 contains 12 residues. Trimming cost V 7 bases and J 3 bases, with 9 bases left between them. CDR1 is LNHDA, CDR2 SQIVND, per germline (reference sequence). The CDR3 DNA reads as TGTGCCAGTAATCGCGGGGACACTGAAGCTTTCTTT. Residues: CASNRGDTEAFF.

The rearrangement links TRBV7-3 to TRBJ2-3; D might be TRBD1 (5 bases). Germline CDR1 and CDR2: SGHTA and FQGTGA. Trimming took 5 bases from V and 0 from J, leaving 12 bases between them. This CDR3 has 15 amino acids. As DNA, the CDR3 is TGTGCCAGCAGCCCACTGGGGCAGAGCACAGATACGCAGTATTTT. It yields the protein CASSPLGQSTDTQYF.

This chain joins TRBV19 and TRBJ1-1, with 10 positions matching TRBD1. V lost 9 bases to trimming and J lost 4 bases; unmatched junction nucleotides: 5. Germline loops: CDR1 LNHDA, CDR2 SQIVND (reference sequence). This CDR3 region has 13 residues. The CDR3 spells CASRGTGVTEAFF. The CDR3 nucleotides are TGTGCCAGCCGCGGGACAGGGGTCACTGAAGCTTTCTTT.

The chain couples TRBV15 to TRBJ1-4; TRBD1 aligns across 7 bases. Germline V gene data show CDR1 as LNHNV and CDR2 as YYDKDF (reference sequence). CDR3 length: 14 amino acids. Trimming removed 4 bases from V and 8 bases from J; junction bases left unmatched: 7. The CDR3 loop is CATSMDRLNEKLFF. The CDR3 region has the DNA TGTGCCACCAGCATGGACAGGTTGAACGAAAAACTGTTTTTT.

The rearrangement joins TRBV19 to TRBJ2-5; 8 bases are a match to TRBD2. The junction had 13 bases not matched to a gene; V was cut back by 8 bases and J by 5 bases. This CDR3 is built from 15 residues. Germline CDR1 LNHDA, CDR2 SQIVND (reference sequence). CDR3 DNA sequence: TGTGCCAGTCGTCTGACGGGGGGGCCTCAGGAGACCCAGTACTTC. Protein product: CASRLTGGPQETQYF.

This chain connects TRBV5-1 to TRBJ1-1; D remains unclear. The CDR3 extends over 13 amino acids. The germline V gene encodes CDR1 SGHRS and CDR2 YFSETQ. V shed 0 bases and J shed 1 base, with 4 bases lying between them. The CDR3 reads CASSLGANTEAFF. The CDR3 DNA follows: TGCGCCAGCAGCTTGGGAGCGAACACTGAAGCTTTCTTT.

The chain employs TRBV7-8 and TRBJ1-1; no clear D gene. V lost 3 bases, J lost 0 bases, and 8 bases lay in between. The V gene's germline CDR1 is SGHVS and CDR2 FQNEAQ. This CDR3 comprises 14 residues. CDR3 protein: CASSFSDLNTEAFF. The CDR3 nucleotides are TGTGCCAGCAGCTTCTCAGATTTGAACACTGAAGCTTTCTTT.

The rearrangement uses TRBV9 and TRBJ1-4; 7 bases are shared with TRBD1. V was pared by 4 bases and J by 3 bases, with 6 bases of the junction left unmatched. Germline V CDR1 and CDR2: SGDLS, YYNGEE. The CDR3 contains 15 residues. The CDR3 nucleotides are TGTGCCAGCAGCCTGGGACAGTCTTCTAATGAAAAACTGTTTTTT. Translation gives CASSLGQSSNEKLFF.

This sequence joins TRBV15 and TRBJ1-1; 7 bases match TRBD1. After removal of 5 bases from V and 1 base from J, the junction contained 7 bases not matched to a gene. The CDR3 consists of 15 residues. In germline, CDR1 is LNHNV, CDR2 YYDKDF (reference sequence). This chain's CDR3 is CATSQRGLGNTEAFF. The CDR3 DNA is TGTGCCACCAGCCAGAGGGGGCTAGGGAACACTGAAGCTTTCTTT.

V is TRBV20-1 and J is TRBJ1-1; D gene ambiguous. Germline CDR1 and CDR2: DFQATT and SNEGSKA (reference sequence). Trimming took off 3 bases at V and 10 bases at J, with 6 bases between the two ends. The CDR3 is 9 amino acids. This CDR3 is CSARRAAFF. The CDR3 bases are TGCAGTGCTAGGAGGGCAGCTTTCTTT.